The 5 T cell receptor beta chains listed next were all sequenced from one sample in a study of T cell repertoires in cytomegalovirus infection. Via MiXCR, TCRdb re-called the reads, giving one row per CDR3 protein. The sample lists approximately 320,000 distinct CDR3 sequences, over 7.5% seen once, with roughly 4.5% in the top ten. Sequencing was carried out using PBMCs. These receptors all come from a human donor in good health (CMV status not recorded). Some clones in this sample may be carry-over from other donors' samples.

This clonotype was counted many times. This rearrangement joins TRBV19 to TRBJ1-1; D possibly corresponds to TRBD1 (5 bases). The ends were cut back, 3 bases at V and 4 bases at J, with 18 bases in the middle. Germline values: CDR1 LNHDA, CDR2 SQIVND (reference sequence). This CDR3 has 16 amino acids. The CDR3, as DNA: TGTGCCAGTAGTATGGGCCAGGGAAGAGGATTCACTGAAGCTTTCTTT. Translated, it gives CASSMGQGRGFTEAFF.

The CDR3 protein is CASRLGEGEQYF. The CDR3 region has the DNA TGTGCTAGTAGGTTGGGCGAAGGGGAGCAGTACTTC. The chain employs TRBV12-5 and TRBJ2-7; D uncertain. Trimming took off 8 bases at V and 7 bases at J, with 15 bases between the two ends. The length of the CDR3 is 12 residues. Germline V gives CDR1 LGHNT, CDR2 FRNRAP.

In its sample, this clonotype was seen many times. The chain employs TRBV7-9 and TRBJ2-7, with D perhaps matching TRBD1 (6 bases). Germline V gives CDR1 SEHNR, CDR2 FQNEAQ (reference sequence). Trimming took off 4 bases at V and 0 bases at J, with 22 bases between the two ends. The CDR3 contains 18 residues. The CDR3 DNA follows: TGTGCCAGCAGCTCCTATGGCCAGGGGACGGAGTTCTCCTACGAGCAGTACTTC. Translated, it gives CASSSYGQGTEFSYEQYF.

The chain joins TRBV30 to TRBJ1-4; a possible D gene is TRBD1 (6 bases). The CDR3 contains 15 residues. The V and J ends lost 2 bases and 5 bases respectively, with 15 bases between them. CDR1 GTSNPN and CDR2 SVGIG come from the germline V gene (reference sequence). This CDR3 reads CAWSPQTGINEKLFF. In DNA, the CDR3 is TGTGCCTGGAGTCCGCAAACAGGGATCAATGAAAAACTGTTTTTT.

The gene calls are TRBV19 and TRBJ2-1; weak D call: TRBD2 (5 bases). V shed 2 bases and J shed 1 base, with 9 bases lying between them. This CDR3 is built from 15 residues. Germline values: CDR1 LNHDA, CDR2 SQIVND (reference sequence). CDR3 DNA sequence: TGTGCCAGTAGTATACGGGAAGTTTCCTACAATGAGCAGTTCTTC. Translated, it gives CASSIREVSYNEQFF.